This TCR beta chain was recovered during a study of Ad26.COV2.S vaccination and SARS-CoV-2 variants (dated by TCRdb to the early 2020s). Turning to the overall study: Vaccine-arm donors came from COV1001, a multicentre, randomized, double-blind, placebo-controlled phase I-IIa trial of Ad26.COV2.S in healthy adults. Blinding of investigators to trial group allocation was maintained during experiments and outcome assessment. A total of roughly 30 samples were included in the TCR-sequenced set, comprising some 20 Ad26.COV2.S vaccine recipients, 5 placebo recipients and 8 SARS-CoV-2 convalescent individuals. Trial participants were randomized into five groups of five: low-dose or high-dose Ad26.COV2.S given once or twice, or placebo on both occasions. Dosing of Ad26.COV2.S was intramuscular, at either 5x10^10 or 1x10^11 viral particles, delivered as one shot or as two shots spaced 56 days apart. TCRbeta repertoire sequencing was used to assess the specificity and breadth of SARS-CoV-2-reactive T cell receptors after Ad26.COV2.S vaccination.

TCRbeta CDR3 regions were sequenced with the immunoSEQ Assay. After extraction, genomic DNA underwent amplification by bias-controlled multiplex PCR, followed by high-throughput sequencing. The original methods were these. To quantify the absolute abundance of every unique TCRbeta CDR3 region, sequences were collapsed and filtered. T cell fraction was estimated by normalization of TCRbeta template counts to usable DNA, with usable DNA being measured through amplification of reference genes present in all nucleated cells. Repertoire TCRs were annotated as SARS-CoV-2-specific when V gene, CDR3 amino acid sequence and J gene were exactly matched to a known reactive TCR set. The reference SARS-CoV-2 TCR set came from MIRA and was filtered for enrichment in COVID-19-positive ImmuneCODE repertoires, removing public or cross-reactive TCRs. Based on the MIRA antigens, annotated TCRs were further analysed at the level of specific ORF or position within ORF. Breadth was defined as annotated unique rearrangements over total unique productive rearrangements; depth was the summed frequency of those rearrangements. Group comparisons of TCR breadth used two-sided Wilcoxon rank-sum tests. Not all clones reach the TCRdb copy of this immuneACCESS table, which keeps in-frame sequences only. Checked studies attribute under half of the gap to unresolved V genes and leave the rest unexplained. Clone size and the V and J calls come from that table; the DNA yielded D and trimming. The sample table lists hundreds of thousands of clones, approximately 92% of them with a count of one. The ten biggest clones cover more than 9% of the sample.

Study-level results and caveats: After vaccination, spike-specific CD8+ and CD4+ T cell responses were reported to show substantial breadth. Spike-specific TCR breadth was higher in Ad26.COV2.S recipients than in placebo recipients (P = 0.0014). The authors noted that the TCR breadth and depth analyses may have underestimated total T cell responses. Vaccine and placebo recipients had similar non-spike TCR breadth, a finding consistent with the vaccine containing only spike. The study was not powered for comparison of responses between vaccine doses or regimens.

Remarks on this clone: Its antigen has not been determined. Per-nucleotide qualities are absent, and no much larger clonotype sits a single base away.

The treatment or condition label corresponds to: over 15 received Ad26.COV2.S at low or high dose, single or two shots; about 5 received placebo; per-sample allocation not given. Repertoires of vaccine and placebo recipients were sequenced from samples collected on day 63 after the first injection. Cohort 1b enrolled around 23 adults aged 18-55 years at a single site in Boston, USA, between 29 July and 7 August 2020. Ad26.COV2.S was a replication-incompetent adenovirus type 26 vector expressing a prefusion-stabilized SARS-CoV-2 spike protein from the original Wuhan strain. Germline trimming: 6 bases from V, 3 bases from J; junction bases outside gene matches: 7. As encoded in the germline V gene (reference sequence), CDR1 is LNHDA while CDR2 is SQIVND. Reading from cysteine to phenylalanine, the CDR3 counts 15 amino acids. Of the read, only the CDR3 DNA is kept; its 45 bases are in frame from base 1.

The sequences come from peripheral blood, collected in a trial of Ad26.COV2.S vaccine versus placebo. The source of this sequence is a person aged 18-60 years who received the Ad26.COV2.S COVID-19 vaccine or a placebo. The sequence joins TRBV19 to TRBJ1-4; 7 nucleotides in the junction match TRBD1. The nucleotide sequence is TGTGCCAGTAGGAGACAGGGTCCCGCTAATGAAAAACTGTTTTTT. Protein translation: CASRRQGPANEKLFF. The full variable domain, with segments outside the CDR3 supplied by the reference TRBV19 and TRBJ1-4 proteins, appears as DGGITQSPKYLFRKEGQNVTLSCEQNLNHDAMYWYRQDPGQGLRLIYYSQIVNDFQKGDIAEGYSVSREKKESFPLTVTSAQKNPTAFYLCASRRQGPANEKLFFGSGTQLSVL.